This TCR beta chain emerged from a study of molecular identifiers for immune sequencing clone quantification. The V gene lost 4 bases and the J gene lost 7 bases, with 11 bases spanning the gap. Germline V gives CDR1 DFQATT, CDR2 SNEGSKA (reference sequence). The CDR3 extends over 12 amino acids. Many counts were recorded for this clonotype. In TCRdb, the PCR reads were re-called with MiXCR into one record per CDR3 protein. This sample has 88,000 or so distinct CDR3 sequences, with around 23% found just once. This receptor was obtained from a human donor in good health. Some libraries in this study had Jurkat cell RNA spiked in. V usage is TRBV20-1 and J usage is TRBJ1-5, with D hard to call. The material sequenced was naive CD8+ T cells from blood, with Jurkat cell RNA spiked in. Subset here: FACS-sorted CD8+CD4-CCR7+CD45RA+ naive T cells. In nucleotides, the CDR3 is TGCAGTGCTAATCCCCCGGGACAGCCCCAGCATTTT. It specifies CSANPPGQPQHF.